Listed below are T cell receptor beta chains from one sample, sequenced in a study of spatial heterogeneity in lung cancer. TCRdb fed the 5' RACE reads into MiXCR, producing one record per CDR3 protein. The sample contains tens of thousands of distinct CDR3 sequences, roughly a fifth of which appear only once. The sequenced sample was PBMCs, obtained at follow-up. These receptors were obtained from a male donor with early-stage non-small cell lung cancer. CDR3s include the opening cysteine and the closing phenylalanine or tryptophan. D genes are given only for firm matches. The size field is filled for only some rows; it gives once, few, many or a size class.

D gene,clone size,J gene,CDR3 length,V gene,CDR3 protein,CDR3 DNA
-,-,TRBJ2-5,14,TRBV3-1,CASSQDLGVETQYF,TGTGCCAGCAGCCAAGACCTGGGGGTAGAGACCCAGTACTTC
TRBD1,-,TRBJ1-6,15,TRBV19,CASSPDRTNNSPLHF,TGTGCCAGTAGCCCGGACAGGACTAACAATTCACCCCTCCACTTT
-,few,TRBJ1-1,16,TRBV7-9,CASSIRSGRANTEAFF,TGTGCCAGCAGCATACGCTCGGGACGGGCGAACACTGAAGCTTTCTTT
TRBD1,few,TRBJ1-5,16,TRBV2,CASSDQQTGSYQPQHF,TGTGCCAGCAGTGACCAACAGACAGGGTCATATCAGCCCCAGCATTTT
-,few,TRBJ2-5,13,TRBV7-9,CASSLVTQETQYF,TGTGCCAGCAGCTTAGTTACCCAAGAGACCCAGTACTTC
-,few,TRBJ2-3,13,TRBV29-1,CSVEEGRTDTQYF,TGCAGCGTGGAGGAGGGGAGGACAGATACGCAGTATTTT
TRBD1,few,TRBJ2-7,12,TRBV6-6,CATGTGSGEQYF,TGTGCCACCGGGACAGGGTCCGGCGAGCAGTACTTC
-,few,TRBJ1-1,13,TRBV3-1,CASSPRVNTEAFF,TGTGCCAGCAGCCCCAGGGTGAACACTGAAGCTTTCTTT
TRBD1,-,TRBJ1-2,17,TRBV4-3,CASSQASGTGANYGYTF,TGCGCCAGCAGCCAAGCGTCGGGGACAGGGGCCAATTATGGCTACACCTTC
TRBD2,few,TRBJ2-2,16,TRBV6-4,CASSAAGTSGTGELFF,TGTGCCAGCAGTGCCGCCGGGACTAGCGGTACCGGGGAGCTGTTTTTT
-,-,TRBJ1-2,15,TRBV20-1,CSASPVARRTDGYTF,TGCAGTGCTAGTCCCGTAGCCAGACGCACTGATGGCTACACCTTC
-,few,TRBJ2-7,15,TRBV28,CASRSDRAGVYEQYF,TGTGCCAGCAGATCCGACAGGGCGGGAGTCTACGAGCAGTACTTC
TRBD1,few,TRBJ1-5,15,TRBV12-3/TRBV12-4,CASKKDRASNQPQHF,TGTGCCAGCAAGAAGGACAGGGCGAGCAATCAGCCCCAGCATTTT
-,-,TRBJ1-1,13,TRBV6-2/TRBV6-3,CASSYSTAVEAFF,TGTGCCAGCAGTTACTCGACAGCAGTTGAAGCTTTCTTT
TRBD2,few,TRBJ2-3,16,TRBV6-2/TRBV6-3,CASSYVSGGVTDTQYF,TGTGCCAGCAGTTACGTGAGCGGGGGGGTAACAGATACGCAGTATTTT
TRBD2,-,TRBJ2-1,14,TRBV11-3,CASSLTSGDNEQFF,TGTGCCAGCAGCTTAACTAGCGGGGACAATGAGCAGTTCTTC
-,-,TRBJ1-5,14,TRBV27,CAPHPVYDNQPQHF,TGTGCCCCGCATCCCGTTTACGACAATCAGCCCCAGCATTTT
TRBD1,-,TRBJ2-2,15,TRBV6-2/TRBV6-3,CASSTVRQGIGELFF,TGTGCCAGCAGTACCGTCCGACAGGGGATCGGGGAGCTGTTTTTT
-,-,TRBJ2-5,13,TRBV19,CASTQVAGETQYF,TGTGCCAGTACCCAGGTGGCGGGTGAAACCCAGTACTTC
TRBD2,-,TRBJ2-3,14,TRBV29-1,CSARTSGGARTQYF,TGCAGCGCCCGCACTAGCGGGGGGGCCAGAACGCAGTATTTT
TRBD1,-,TRBJ2-6,18,TRBV7-9,CASSPYRDRGGGANVLTF,TGTGCCAGCAGCCCCTACCGGGACAGGGGAGGTGGGGCCAACGTCCTGACTTTC
TRBD2,-,TRBJ2-3,15,TRBV19,CASSGRKLATDTQYF,TGTGCCTCCAGCGGGAGAAAATTAGCAACAGATACGCAGTATTTT
-,few,TRBJ2-1,13,TRBV10-1,CASSVSIYNEQFF,TGCGCCAGCAGTGTGTCCATCTACAATGAGCAGTTCTTC
TRBD2,-,TRBJ2-3,16,TRBV7-8,CASSFQRLAITDTQYF,TGTGCCAGCAGCTTCCAAAGACTAGCGATTACAGATACGCAGTATTTT
TRBD2,many,TRBJ2-1,16,TRBV6-2/TRBV6-3,CASSYGASGGLAEQFF,TGTGCCAGCAGTTACGGGGCTAGCGGGGGGTTGGCTGAGCAGTTCTTC
TRBD1,-,TRBJ2-2,15,TRBV20-1,CSAIQTGGYTGELFF,TGCAGTGCTATTCAGACAGGGGGCTACACCGGGGAGCTGTTTTTT
-,-,TRBJ2-3,13,TRBV9,CASSLRPVDTQYF,TGTGCCAGCAGCTTACGGCCCGTAGATACGCAGTATTTT